This passage covers 19 T cell receptor beta chains from one sample sequenced in a study of T cells in women clearing cervical HPV infection. Clones were read by immunoSEQ multiplex PCR, and TCRdb kept only the in-frame ones, dropping some. Listed are 25,000 to 35,000 clones; approximately 22% falls within the top ten. Specimen: blood buffy coat. The source of these receptors is a woman aged 18 to 75 with a cervical HPV16 infection that either progressed to CIN3+ or cleared (not recorded which).

Points on this clone: The sequenced fragment ends 3 residues before the CDR3 boundary, so the rest is inferred from the germline J gene. The J gene is TRBJ2-7, the V gene TRBV30, with TRBD2 as a possible D gene (6 bases). V lost 2 bases to trimming and J lost 4 bases, with 18 bases between them. This CDR3 comprises 15 residues. Germline CDR1 GTSNPN, CDR2 SVGIG (reference sequence). CDR3 bases read: TGTGCCTGGAGTTCTTGGAGGGCCCCCATTTACGAG. Protein: CAWSSWRAPIYE. The full CDR3 reads CAWSSWRAPIYEQYF.

As to this clone: The read terminates 3 residues ahead of where the CDR3 ends, so the germline J gene completes it. The chain carries TRBV11-2 and TRBJ1-1; 7 bases fit TRBD1. J lost 7 bases, V lost 7 bases, and 9 bases had no gene match. Per the germline V gene, CDR1 is SGHAT and CDR2 is FQNNGV. The CDR3 totals 13 residues. CDR3 region: CASTRQGVDEAFF. CDR3 DNA (partial): TGTGCCAGCACCCGACAGGGAGTAGATGAA.

On this clone: The CDR3 goes on 3 residues after the read ends, and that part is filled in from the germline J gene. The chain combines TRBV2 with TRBJ1-1; 7 nucleotides agree with TRBD1. With V trimmed by 5 bases and J by 0 bases, 3 bases remained unmatched. The CDR3 is 14 amino acids. Looked up from germline, CDR1 is SNHLY and CDR2 is FYNNEI. The CDR3 DNA, read in part, is TGTGCCAGCAGTCAGCAGGGGGTGAACACTGAA. Its protein is CASSQQGVNTE. The CDR3 as a whole reads CASSQQGVNTEAFF. The variable domain in full, completed from reference TRBV2 and TRBJ1-1, reads EPEVTQTPSHQVTQMGQEVILRCVPISNHLYFYWYRQILGQKVEFLVSFYNNEISEKSEIFDDQFSVERPDGSNFTLKIRSTKLEDSAMYFCASSQQGVNTEAFFGQGTRLTVV.

By frequency, this clone is medium-sized. The CDR3 goes on 3 residues after the read ends, and that part is filled in from the germline J gene. The genes are TRBV4-2 and TRBJ2-5; 15 positions match TRBD2. The CDR3 is 21 residues long. V gave up 4 bases and J gave up 5 bases; unmatched junction bases: 20. Germline V gene lookup returns CDR1 LGHNA and CDR2 YNFKEQ. The sequenced CDR3 bases are TGTGCCAGCAGCCCGTACCTTGCTGCGAGGACTAGCGGGAGGGCCGGCGAGACC. Translated, it gives CASSPYLAARTSGRAGET. In full, the CDR3 is CASSPYLAARTSGRAGETQYF.

A note on this clone: The read terminates 3 residues before the CDR3 end, so the remaining end is supplied by the germline J gene. V gene TRBV10-1 combines with J gene TRBJ2-7; D perhaps matches TRBD2 (6 bases). The germline V gene has CDR1 WNHNN and CDR2 SYGVQD (reference sequence). Trimming took 7 bases from V and 5 from J, leaving 21 bases between them. The length of the CDR3 is 15 residues. Incomplete CDR3 DNA: TGCGCCAGCAACAATGGGGCTGCCGGAGGGGACGAG. Its translation: CASNNGAAGGDE. In full, the CDR3 reads CASNNGAAGGDEQYF.

Turning to this clone: The read terminates 3 residues ahead of where the CDR3 ends, so the germline J gene completes it. This sequence joins TRBV7-6 and TRBJ1-2, with no clear D. Germline V gene data show CDR1 as SGHVS and CDR2 as FNYEAQ. The CDR3 loop spans 12 amino acids. CDR3 sequence: CASSSDFYDYTF. CDR3 DNA (partial): TGTGCCAGCAGCTCCGATTTCTACGAC.

Remarks on this clone: From the germline J gene comes the end of the CDR3, since the read stops 3 residues before it. V and J are TRBV4-1 and TRBJ2-2; maybe TRBD2 (5 bases). The CDR3 covers 16 residues. Between the trimmed V and J ends, which lost 1 base and 5 bases, there was a span of 14 bases. The germline V gene encodes CDR1 MGHRA and CDR2 YSYEKL. The part of the CDR3 DNA that was read is TGCGCCAGCAGCCAAGGTCCGGGGAGCCAAACCGGGGAG. Residues: CASSQGPGSQTGE. The complete CDR3 sequence is CASSQGPGSQTGELFF.

A word on this clone: The CDR3 extends 3 residues past the end of the read, so its final part is completed from the germline J gene. This chain connects TRBV28 to TRBJ1-4; D is ambiguous. The CDR3 runs 12 residues. The germline CDR1 and CDR2 sequences are MDHEN and SYDVKM. V lost 6 bases, J lost 5 bases, and 7 bases lay in between. The DNA read from the CDR3 is TGTGCCAGCAGACAGAGGAATGAAAAA. Protein: CASRQRNEK. The full CDR3 protein reads CASRQRNEKLFF. Full variable domain (outside the CDR3, taken from reference TRBV28 and TRBJ1-4): DVKVTQSSRYLVKRTGEKVFLECVQDMDHENMFWYRQDPGLGLRLIYFSYDVKMKEKGDIPEGYSVSREKKERFSLILESASTNQTSMYLCASRQRNEKLFFGSGTQLSVL.

Remarks on this clone: The read halts 3 residues ahead of the CDR3 end, with the missing end drawn from the germline J gene. The chain links TRBV23-1 to TRBJ2-1; 14 bases align to TRBD2. TRBV23-1 is known as an ORF, though its function is uncertain. The trim removed 4 bases at V and 7 bases at J, leaving 6 bases unmatched. This CDR3 spans 16 amino acids. Incomplete CDR3 DNA: TGCGCCAGCAGTCCCTCCGGACTAGCGGGGGGAAATGAG. As protein: CASSPSGLAGGNE. The whole CDR3 reads CASSPSGLAGGNEQFF.

Incomplete CDR3 DNA: TGTGCCAGCACCAATCGGCTAGTCGCAGATACG. This codes for CASTNRLVADT. The full CDR3 protein is CASTNRLVADTQYF. The rearrangement links TRBV12-3 or TRBV12-4 to TRBJ2-3; D ambiguous. The read stops 3 residues short of the end of the CDR3; the missing end is completed from the germline J gene. Trimming took off 7 bases at V and 4 bases at J, with 15 bases between the two ends. CDR3 length: 14 amino acids.

Worth noting for this clone: The CDR3 end is not reached by the read, which stops 3 residues before it; the germline J gene fills it in. The chain couples TRBV30 to TRBJ2-3; D not certain. CDR1 is GTSNPN, CDR2 SVGIG, per germline (reference sequence). The CDR3 loop spans 13 amino acids. Incomplete CDR3 DNA: TGTGCCTGGGCCAAGCGAAAACAAGAGACG. Translation gives CAWAKRKQET. The whole CDR3 protein is CAWAKRKQETQYF. The entire variable domain, with the rest obtained from reference TRBV30 and TRBJ2-3, is as follows: SQTIHQWPATLVQPVGSPLSLECTVEGTSNPNLYWYRQAAGRGLQLLFYSVGIGQISSEVPQNLSASRPQDRQFILSSKKLLLSDSGFYLCAWAKRKQETQYFGPGTRLTVL.

With respect to this clone: The read comes to an end 3 residues before the CDR3 does, leaving the germline J gene to fill in the end. J is TRBJ2-1 and V is TRBV10-2; TRBD2 agrees at 11 bases. Germline V gene data show CDR1 as WSHSY and CDR2 as SAAADI. Trimming cost V 6 bases and J 3 bases; bases outside gene matches: 10. This CDR3 comprises 17 residues. The CDR3 DNA, read in part, is TGCGCCAGCAGGTACAGTCCGACTAGCGGGATCTACAATGAG. Translated: CASRYSPTSGIYNE. The full CDR3 protein is CASRYSPTSGIYNEQFF.

As for this clone: The read halts 3 residues ahead of the CDR3 end, with the missing end drawn from the germline J gene. This chain joins TRBV7-9 and TRBJ1-2; D is unclear. Trimming removed 5 bases from V and 7 bases from J, with 14 bases in between. CDR3 length: 13 amino acids. Germline values: CDR1 SEHNR, CDR2 FQNEAQ (reference sequence). The sequenced part of the CDR3 DNA is TGTGCCAGCAGCCCCCGCGGGGTAGGTGGC. Translated, it gives CASSPRGVGG. The full CDR3 sequence reads CASSPRGVGGYTF. Full variable domain (missing parts from reference TRBV7-9 and TRBJ1-2): DTGVSQNPRHKITKRGQNVTFRCDPISEHNRLYWYRQTLGQGPEFLTYFQNEAQLEKSRLLSDRFSAERPKGSFSTLEIQRTEQGDSAMYLCASSPRGVGGYTFGSGTRLTVV.

A word on this clone: Read data end 3 residues before the CDR3 end; the end is taken from the germline J gene. The rearrangement joins TRBV10-3 to TRBJ2-1; D might be TRBD2 (7 bases). V was pared by 8 bases and J by 8 bases, with 16 bases between. This CDR3 has 13 residues. CDR1 is ENHRY and CDR2 is SYGVKD in the germline V gene. CDR3 DNA, as far as it was read: TGTGCCATCCGGAGGAGGGAGGGGGATGAG. Protein product: CAIRRREGDE. The entire CDR3 is CAIRRREGDEQFF.

To note about this clone: The read finishes 3 residues shy of the CDR3 end, and the germline J gene is used to complete it. V usage is TRBV20-1 and J usage is TRBJ1-2; the D gene is possibly TRBD1 (6 bases). This CDR3 is 15 amino acids long. Germline CDR1 DFQATT, CDR2 SNEGSKA (reference sequence). With 0 bases removed from V and 4 bases from J, the gap between germline ends came to 15 bases. The CDR3 protein is CSARESSQGGYGYTF. Partial CDR3 DNA: TGCAGTGCTAGAGAAAGCTCACAGGGAGGCTATGGC.

Note on this clone: The sequence runs out 3 residues before the end of the CDR3; the remainder is reconstructed from the germline J gene. V usage is TRBV20-1 and J usage is TRBJ2-5, with 9 nucleotides matching TRBD2. With V trimmed by 4 bases and J by 5 bases, 14 bases remained unmatched. Germline lookup yields CDR1 DFQATT and CDR2 SNEGSKA (reference sequence). The length of the CDR3 is 16 residues. This CDR3 reads CSAILLSSGAGETQYF. The DNA read from the CDR3 is TGCAGTGCTATACTATTATCTAGCGGGGCGGGGGAGACC.

Details on this clone: The read comes to an end 3 residues before the CDR3 does, leaving the germline J gene to fill in the end. V and J are TRBV19 and TRBJ2-7, with D possibly matching TRBD1 (5 bases). The CDR3 sequence is 14 residues long. V gave up 3 bases and J gave up 4 bases, with 13 bases separating them. Germline assignment: CDR1 LNHDA and CDR2 SQIVND (reference sequence). CDR3: CASSIGREGYEQYF. CDR3 DNA (partial): TGTGCCAGTAGTATTGGCAGGGAAGGGTACGAG.

The DNA read from the CDR3 is TGTGCCAGCAGCTTAGGCACAGGGGGACAGACC. Amino acids: CASSLGTGGQT. The whole CDR3 protein is CASSLGTGGQTQYF. V is TRBV7-9 and J is TRBJ2-5; TRBD1 aligns across 8 bases. The DNA ends 3 residues before the CDR3 does, and the rest of the CDR3 is filled in from the germline J gene. V lost 1 base to trimming and J lost 6 bases; unmatched junction nucleotides: 4. CDR1 and CDR2 from the germline V gene are SEHNR and FQNEAQ (reference sequence). The CDR3 is 14 residues long. Full variable domain (remainder filled in from reference TRBV7-9 and TRBJ2-5): DTGVSQNPRHKITKRGQNVTFRCDPISEHNRLYWYRQTLGQGPEFLTYFQNEAQLEKSRLLSDRFSAERPKGSFSTLEIQRTEQGDSAMYLCASSLGTGGQTQYFGPGTRLLVL.

On this clone: The read is 3 residues too short to cover the CDR3 end, so that end is filled in from the germline J gene. This chain uses TRBV11-3 with TRBJ2-5; 10 nucleotides align to TRBD2. The germline V gene has CDR1 SGHNT and CDR2 YENEEA. Trimming removed 3 bases from V and 1 base from J; junction bases left unmatched: 2. This CDR3 has 15 amino acids. The CDR3 sequence is CASSLASGSQETQYF. CDR3 DNA (partial): TGTGCCAGCAGCTTGGCTAGCGGGAGCCAAGAGACC.